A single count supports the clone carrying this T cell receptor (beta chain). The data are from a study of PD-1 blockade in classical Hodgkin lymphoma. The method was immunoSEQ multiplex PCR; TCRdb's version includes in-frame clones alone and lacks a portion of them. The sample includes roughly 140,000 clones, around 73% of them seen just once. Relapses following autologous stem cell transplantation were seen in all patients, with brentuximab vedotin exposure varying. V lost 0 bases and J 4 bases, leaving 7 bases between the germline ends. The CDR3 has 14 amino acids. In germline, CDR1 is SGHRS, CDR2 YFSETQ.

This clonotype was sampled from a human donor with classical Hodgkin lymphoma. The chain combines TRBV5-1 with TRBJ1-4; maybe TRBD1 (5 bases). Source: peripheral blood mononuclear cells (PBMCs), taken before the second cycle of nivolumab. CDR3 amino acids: CASSLGTFNEKLFF. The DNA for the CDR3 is TGCGCCAGCAGCTTGGGGACATTTAATGAAAAACTGTTTTTT.